Presented here are 25 T cell receptor beta chains from one specimen sequenced in a study of blood T cell repertoires in COVID-19. The table came from immunoSEQ multiplex PCR; TCRdb's copy has only in-frame clones and leaves some out. Of around 100,000 clones in the sample, roughly 90% were seen once. The sequencing input was peripheral blood. The receptors were sampled from a woman aged 60-70 years with acute or convalescent COVID-19.

The V call is TRBV30, the J call TRBJ1-3; D gene uncertain. V was trimmed by 2 bases and J by 3 bases, leaving 17 bases between them. Germline-derived CDR1 and CDR2 are GTSNPN and SVGIG (reference sequence). CDR3 size: 16 residues. CDR3 protein: CAWSPGGFAGGNTIYF. CDR3 DNA: TGTGCCTGGAGTCCAGGAGGGTTTGCGGGTGGAAACACCATATATTTT. The entire variable domain, with the rest obtained from reference TRBV30 and TRBJ1-3, is as follows: SQTIHQWPATLVQPVGSPLSLECTVEGTSNPNLYWYRQAAGRGLQLLFYSVGIGQISSEVPQNLSASRPQDRQFILSSKKLLLSDSGFYLCAWSPGGFAGGNTIYFGEGSWLTVV.

V and J are TRBV3-1 (or the pseudogene TRBV3-2) and TRBJ2-7; 11 bases fit TRBD2. The CDR3 has 14 amino acids. Trimming at V came to 6 bases and at J to 6 bases, leaving 7 bases not matched to a gene. Looked up from germline, CDR1 is LGHDT and CDR2 is YNNKEL (reference sequence). The CDR3 DNA sequence: TGTGCCAGCAGTCTACTAGCGGGAGAGAGCGAGCAGTACTTC. Translation: CASSLLAGESEQYF.

This chain's CDR3 is CASSQTGNNSPLHF. In DNA form, the CDR3 reads TGTGCCAGCAGTCAGACAGGGAATAATTCACCCCTCCACTTT. The chain employs TRBV2 and TRBJ1-6, with TRBD1 matching 7 bases. The CDR3 is made up of 14 amino acids. After removal of 5 bases from V and 5 bases from J, the junction contained 3 bases not matched to a gene. The germline V gene encodes CDR1 SNHLY and CDR2 FYNNEI.

The chain employs TRBV4-1 and TRBJ2-1; 10 nucleotides align to TRBD2. The CDR3 totals 14 residues. After removal of 0 bases from V and 13 bases from J, the junction contained 6 bases not matched to a gene. From germline, CDR1 is MGHRA and CDR2 YSYEKL. The CDR3 protein is CASSQDTLAGEQFF. In DNA form, the CDR3 reads TGCGCCAGCAGCCAAGATACCCTAGCGGGAGAACAGTTCTTC.

The genes are TRBV5-1 and TRBJ1-5, with D tentatively TRBD1 (6 bases). Trimming pared 4 bases from V and 5 bases from J, leaving 19 bases between. The CDR3 contains 16 residues. Germline assignment: CDR1 SGHRS and CDR2 YFSETQ. The CDR3 nucleotides are TGCGCCAGCAGCCGATCTCCAGGGGATCCCTATCAGCCCCAGCATTTT. Translation: CASSRSPGDPYQPQHF.

This chain uses TRBV19 with TRBJ2-5; tentative D call: TRBD1 (5 bases). CDR3 length equals 13 residues. Germline CDR1 LNHDA, CDR2 SQIVND (reference sequence). V lost 5 bases and J lost 2, with 9 bases in between. The CDR3 sequence: CASSWTTQETQYF. In nucleotides, the CDR3 is TGTGCCAGTAGTTGGACAACACAAGAGACCCAGTACTTC.

Here the CDR3 reads CASSFGQGVNEKLFF. DNA of the CDR3: TGTGCCAGCAGCTTCGGACAGGGAGTTAATGAAAAACTGTTTTTT. This chain joins TRBV11-2 and TRBJ1-4; the match to TRBD1 covers 8 bases. The CDR3 totals 15 residues. In germline, CDR1 is SGHAT, CDR2 FQNNGV. The junction had 4 bases not matched to a gene; V was cut back by 3 bases and J by 4 bases.

V usage is TRBV18 and J usage is TRBJ2-5, with TRBD2 identical over 7 bases. V was pared by 0 bases and J by 4 bases, with 5 bases of the junction left unmatched. CDR1 is KGHSH and CDR2 is LQKENI in the germline V gene. CDR3 size: 15 residues. In DNA form, the CDR3 reads TGTGCCAGCTCACCACCGGCGGGAGTTAGAGAGACCCAGTACTTC. Translating it yields CASSPPAGVRETQYF.

This rearrangement joins TRBV27 to TRBJ1-2, with D unclear. CDR3 length: 13 amino acids. Trimming shortened V by 3 bases and J by 3 bases, and 8 bases separated the two germline ends. Germline-derived CDR1 and CDR2 are MNHEY and SMNVEV (reference sequence). The DNA for the CDR3 is TGTGCCAGCAGTTTGCGGGGTCACTATGGCTACACCTTC. It is translated as CASSLRGHYGYTF.

The chain carries TRBV12-3 or TRBV12-4 and TRBJ2-5; D is perhaps TRBD1 (6 bases). The CDR3 totals 13 residues. V gave up 3 bases and J gave up 5 bases, with 10 bases separating them. In DNA form, the CDR3 reads TGTGCCAGCAGTTTGAAGGGGGTGGAGACCCAGTACTTC. This sequence encodes CASSLKGVETQYF.

The chain joins TRBV10-3 to TRBJ2-3; tentatively, D is TRBD2 (5 bases). In germline, CDR1 is ENHRY, CDR2 SYGVKD. Trimming left V 1 base short and J 0 bases short, with 17 bases between. This CDR3 contains 18 residues. The CDR3: CAISEWPLSGLSTDTQYF. The CDR3 bases are TGTGCCATCAGTGAGTGGCCCCTAAGCGGACTTAGCACAGATACGCAGTATTTT.

This clone was seen only a few times. This chain uses TRBV7-4 with TRBJ1-5; no reliable D call. The CDR3 spans 19 residues. V dropped 1 base and J dropped 0 bases, with 19 bases sitting between them. CDR1 is SGHVT, CDR2 SQSDAQ, per germline. The chain's CDR3 is CASSLESRRLPYSNQPQHF. The CDR3 region has the DNA TGTGCCAGCAGCTTAGAATCTCGCAGGCTGCCGTATAGCAATCAGCCCCAGCATTTT.

The chain links TRBV7-9 to TRBJ2-1; 7 bases fit TRBD2. Germline V CDR1 and CDR2: SEHNR, FQNEAQ (reference sequence). Trimming removed 7 bases from V and 7 bases from J; junction bases left unmatched: 13. CDR3 size: 15 residues. This CDR3 is CASKLRGSTGNEQFF. The CDR3, as DNA: TGTGCCAGCAAACTTCGCGGGAGTACGGGTAATGAGCAGTTCTTC.

This clone was counted only a few times. J is TRBJ1-5 and V is TRBV10-1; D gene unclear. The germline V gene encodes CDR1 WNHNN and CDR2 SYGVQD (reference sequence). CDR3 length: 13 residues. V lost 0 bases and J 8 bases, leaving 8 bases between the germline ends. The CDR3 region is CASSESNFKPQHF. Written as DNA, the CDR3 is TGCGCCAGCAGTGAGTCTAACTTTAAGCCCCAGCATTTT.

The chain recombines TRBV5-4 with TRBJ1-2; maybe TRBD1 (5 bases). V lost 4 bases and J 5 bases, leaving 18 bases between the germline ends. The CDR3 has 15 amino acids. Germline CDR1 and CDR2: SGHNT and YYREEE (reference sequence). The CDR3 DNA reads as TGTGCCAGCAGCCAACCCGTCCAGGGCCATTATGGCTACACCTTC. Protein product: CASSQPVQGHYGYTF.

This chain joins TRBV9 and TRBJ1-1; the D is unclear. This CDR3 is 13 amino acids long. V lost 4 bases and J 10 bases, leaving 17 bases between the germline ends. In germline, CDR1 is SGDLS, CDR2 YYNGEE. The CDR3 DNA follows: TGTGCCAGCAGCCCCGAGCCCTTAAGTCGAGCTTTCTTT. Its translation is CASSPEPLSRAFF. Combining the CDR3 with reference TRBV9 and TRBJ1-1 gives the whole variable domain DSGVTQTPKHLITATGQRVTLRCSPRSGDLSVYWYQQSLDQGLQFLIQYYNGEERAKGNILERFSAQQFPDLHSELNLSSLELGDSALYFCASSPEPLSRAFFGQGTRLTVV.

This clone is a singleton in its sample. The J gene is TRBJ2-7, the V gene TRBV5-1, with D perhaps matching TRBD1 (5 bases). CDR1 SGHRS and CDR2 YFSETQ come from the germline V gene. This CDR3 has 12 amino acids. V dropped 2 bases and J dropped 5 bases, with 8 bases sitting between them. The CDR3 coding sequence is TGCGCCAGCAGCTTCCCAGGGAACGAGCAGTACTTC. Translation gives CASSFPGNEQYF.

V is TRBV19 and J is TRBJ1-5; a weak D match, TRBD1 (5 bases). CDR1 is LNHDA and CDR2 is SQIVND in the germline V gene (reference sequence). V dropped 6 bases and J dropped 6 bases, with 15 bases sitting between them. The CDR3 runs 14 residues. The CDR3 loop reads CASRRTTGGQPQHF. The CDR3 DNA is TGTGCCAGTAGGCGGACCACGGGGGGTCAGCCCCAGCATTTT.

V gene TRBV10-3 combines with J gene TRBJ1-1; a possible D gene is TRBD1 (6 bases). CDR1 is ENHRY, CDR2 SYGVKD, per germline. The CDR3 totals 15 residues. Trimming removed 9 bases at V and 4 bases at J, with 21 bases between. As DNA, the CDR3 is TGTGCCATGGGGGGCGGGGGCCGCGGCGGCACTGAAGCTTTCTTT. It yields the protein CAMGGGGRGGTEAFF.

This rearrangement joins TRBV9 to TRBJ1-3, with TRBD1 matching 7 bases. The CDR3 has 14 residues. The J segment lost 11 bases and the V segment lost 4 bases, leaving 12 bases of the junction unmatched. The germline gives CDR1 SGDLS, CDR2 YYNGEE. This chain's CDR3 is CASSPLRQGGAIYF. Here the CDR3 DNA reads TGTGCCAGCAGCCCCCTGAGACAGGGTGGGGCCATATATTTT.

The chain uses TRBV7-6 and TRBJ2-2; TRBD2 aligns across 9 bases. V gave up 3 bases and J gave up 5 bases; unmatched junction bases: 1. Germline lookup yields CDR1 SGHVS and CDR2 FNYEAQ. The CDR3 spans 14 residues. This CDR3 reads CASSFLAGTGELFF. The DNA for the CDR3 is TGTGCCAGCAGCTTCCTAGCGGGGACCGGGGAGCTGTTTTTT.

The chain carries TRBV28 and TRBJ2-1; TRBD2 matches at 8 bases. CDR1 is MDHEN and CDR2 is SYDVKM in the germline V gene. J gave up 2 bases and V 2 bases, and 5 bases lay outside the gene matches. The CDR3 contains 16 residues. CDR3 sequence: CASSLDGRAAYNEQFF. The CDR3 DNA reads TGTGCCAGCAGTTTAGACGGGAGGGCCGCCTACAATGAGCAGTTCTTC.

This clone showed up just a few times. Other DNA sequences in the sample encode the same CDR3. The chain couples TRBV25-1 to TRBJ1-2, with D possibly matching TRBD1 (6 bases). Between the trimmed V and J ends, which lost 1 base and 1 base, there was a span of 7 bases. Germline V lookup: CDR1 MGHDK, CDR2 SYGVNS. The CDR3 runs 14 residues. CDR3 sequence reads: CASSESGDNYGYTF. The DNA of the CDR3 is TGTGCCAGCAGTGAATCAGGGGATAACTATGGCTACACCTTC.

The chain is built from TRBV6-6 and TRBJ1-1; D ambiguous. This CDR3 comprises 16 residues. From germline, CDR1 is MNHNY and CDR2 SVGAGI (reference sequence). Trimming removed 0 bases from V and 3 bases from J, with 14 bases in between. CDR3 protein: CASSYSIIVSYTEAFF. The CDR3 DNA follows: TGTGCCAGCAGTTACTCGATTATAGTTAGCTACACTGAAGCTTTCTTT.

The chain combines TRBV9 with TRBJ2-2; D possibly corresponds to TRBD1 (6 bases). The V end was cut by 3 bases, the J end by 5 bases, with 14 bases between. CDR3 length: 15 amino acids. Germline CDR1 SGDLS, CDR2 YYNGEE. The CDR3 bases are TGTGCCAGCAGCGCCCAAGGGGGTTGGACCGGGGAGCTGTTTTTT. Translation gives CASSAQGGWTGELFF.